Presented here are 29 T cell receptor beta chains from one specimen sequenced in a study of regulatory T cells in long-lasting Graves disease. Time point here: persistent/refractory GD, antithyroid drugs over 5 years with positive TRAb. There was RNA extracted from PBMCs, and the TCR library was made from it. Both iRepertoire HTBI primers and Arm-PCR of CDR3 regions were used to build the TCR beta libraries. Each CDR3 protein gets one entry after TCRdb re-called the multiplex PCR reads with MiXCR. The sample lists about 430,000 distinct CDR3 sequences, 20% to 25% seen once, with about 13% in the top ten. This material consisted of peripheral blood mononuclear cells (PBMCs), taken when the disease was refractory, from a patient treated with antithyroid drugs. The source is a female donor with Graves disease.

This clonotype was seen many times. V gene TRBV6-2 or TRBV6-3 combines with J gene TRBJ2-1; 8 positions match TRBD2. Trimming cost V 6 bases and J 1 base; bases outside gene matches: 5. This CDR3 contains 15 residues. CDR1 and CDR2 (germline): MNHEY, SVGEGT. The CDR3, as DNA: TGTGCCAGCAGGGCACTAGCGGTTTCCTACAATGAGCAGTTCTTC. Translating gives CASRALAVSYNEQFF.

This clonotype was counted only a few times. V usage is TRBV20-1 and J usage is TRBJ1-2; D is unresolved. The CDR3 is made up of 16 amino acids. Germline CDR1 DFQATT, CDR2 SNEGSKA (reference sequence). V was pared by 1 base and J by 2 bases, with 17 bases between. CDR3: CSARGGGREENYGYTF. Here the CDR3 DNA reads TGCAGTGCTAGAGGGGGAGGGCGAGAAGAAAACTATGGCTACACCTTC.

This clonotype was counted between two and nine times. This may arise from a read error, as a much more abundant clone is one base away. The chain is built from TRBV6-9 and TRBJ1-6; weak D call: TRBD1 (6 bases). The CDR3 is 15 amino acids. From germline, CDR1 is MNHGY and CDR2 SVAAGI. CDR3 bases: TGTGCCAGCGGTTACTCTGGGGGCGACGATTCACCCCTCCACTTT. The encoded protein is CASGYSGGDDSPLHF.

Many counts were recorded for this clonotype. The chain combines TRBV7-9 with TRBJ2-7; 8 positions agree with TRBD2. With V trimmed by 1 base and J by 3 bases, 8 bases remained unmatched. This CDR3 spans 16 amino acids. Germline lookup yields CDR1 SEHNR and CDR2 FQNEAQ (reference sequence). CDR3 in DNA: TGTGCCAGCAGCTTAGGTTCAGCGGGAGTCGACTACGAGCAGTACTTC. Amino acid sequence: CASSLGSAGVDYEQYF.

The chain joins TRBV5-1 to TRBJ1-2, with D perhaps matching TRBD1 (6 bases). CDR1 is SGHRS and CDR2 is YFSETQ in the germline V gene. Trimming took 3 bases from V and 7 from J, leaving 19 bases between them. The CDR3 consists of 15 residues. CDR3 coding DNA: TGCGCCAGCAGCTACCGGGACACTGCAGTTGGTGGCTACACCTTC. Encoded protein: CASSYRDTAVGGYTF.

This clonotype was observed at least ten times. This chain joins TRBV27 and TRBJ2-5, with a tentative D call TRBD2 (6 bases). This CDR3 contains 15 residues. Trimming cost V 2 bases and J 4 bases, with 14 bases left between them. CDR1 and CDR2 from the germline V gene are MNHEY and SMNVEV (reference sequence). The CDR3 reads CASSLGPSGVETQYF. CDR3 coding DNA: TGTGCCAGCAGTTTAGGACCCTCGGGGGTAGAGACCCAGTACTTC.

This clonotype was recorded at least ten times. The gene calls are TRBV3-1 and TRBJ1-2; D unclear. This CDR3 spans 13 amino acids. Between the trimmed V and J ends, which lost 0 bases and 8 bases, there was a span of 10 bases. The germline V gene encodes CDR1 LGHDT and CDR2 YNNKEL (reference sequence). The CDR3, as DNA: TGTGCCAGCAGCCAAGAAGAGATAGGCGGCTACACCTTC. Amino acid sequence: CASSQEEIGGYTF. Drawing the rest from reference TRBV3-1 and TRBJ1-2, the complete variable domain is DTAVSQTPKYLVTQMGNDKSIKCEQNLGHDTMYWYKQDSKKFLKIMFSYNNKELIINETVPNRFSPKSPDKAHLNLHINSLELGDSAVYFCASSQEEIGGYTFGSGTRLTVV.

This clonotype was seen at least ten times. The chain links TRBV11-1 to TRBJ2-2, with 10 bases lining up with TRBD2. The length of the CDR3 is 18 residues. The ends lost 5 bases at V and 6 bases at J; junction bases unmatched: 15. Germline V gene lookup returns CDR1 SGHAT and CDR2 FQDESV (reference sequence). Written as DNA, the CDR3 is TGTGCCAGCAGCCGGACACCTGGGACTAGCGAGGTCGCCGGGGAGCTGTTTTTT. This encodes CASSRTPGTSEVAGELFF.

J is TRBJ2-6 and V is TRBV20-1; 10 bases are a match to TRBD2. This CDR3 is built from 16 residues. V lost 5 bases, J lost 0 bases, and 4 bases stayed unmatched. The germline V gene has CDR1 DFQATT and CDR2 SNEGSKA (reference sequence). The CDR3: CSALAGDSSGANVLTF. The CDR3 bases are TGCAGTGCTCTAGCGGGAGATAGCTCTGGGGCCAACGTCCTGACTTTC.

The genes are TRBV19 and TRBJ2-1; D may be TRBD1 or TRBD2 (5 bases each). The germline V gene has CDR1 LNHDA and CDR2 SQIVND (reference sequence). The CDR3 has 14 amino acids. The V end was cut by 10 bases, the J end by 4 bases, with 17 bases between. The CDR3 reads CATPGADLYNEQFF. DNA of the CDR3: TGTGCCACCCCCGGGGCAGACTTATACAATGAGCAGTTCTTC.

This clonotype was seen repeatedly, ten times or more. The chain carries TRBV3-1 and TRBJ2-7; D assignment may be TRBD1 or TRBD2 (5 bases each). The germline V gene encodes CDR1 LGHDT and CDR2 YNNKEL (reference sequence). The CDR3 is 15 amino acids. Trimming cost V 0 bases and J 5 bases, with 14 bases left between them. CDR3 coding DNA: TGTGCCAGCAGCCAAGATTGGGGGTCTCTGGACGAGCAGTACTTC. Its protein is CASSQDWGSLDEQYF.

In this sample, this clonotype turned up many times. The chain has TRBV6-5 and TRBJ2-2; D possibly corresponds to TRBD2 (6 bases). The V gene's germline CDR1 is MNHEY and CDR2 SVGAGI. The V gene lost 0 bases and the J gene lost 2 bases, with 13 bases spanning the gap. This CDR3 has 17 amino acids. CDR3 protein: CASSYSRGNVNTGELFF. CDR3 nucleotides: TGTGCCAGCAGTTACTCTCGGGGGAACGTTAACACCGGGGAGCTGTTTTTT.

V and J are TRBV20-1 and TRBJ2-1; 8 nucleotides match TRBD2. Germline CDR1 and CDR2: DFQATT and SNEGSKA (reference sequence). Germline trimming cut 3 bases from V and 0 bases from J; bases unmatched to any gene: 1. The CDR3 is 14 residues long. This CDR3 reads CSASSGISYNEQFF. CDR3 nucleotides: TGCAGTGCTAGTAGCGGGATCTCCTACAATGAGCAGTTCTTC.

This clonotype was seen more than once but under ten times. V and J are TRBV10-2 and TRBJ1-3, with TRBD1 matching over 10 bases. Germline lookup yields CDR1 WSHSY and CDR2 SAAADI. The junction had 4 bases not matched to a gene; V was cut back by 6 bases and J by 2 bases. This CDR3 is built from 15 residues. CDR3 DNA: TGCGCCAGCAGGGGGACAGGGGCCACTGGAAACACCATATATTTT. Residues: CASRGTGATGNTIYF.

There are a few counts of this clonotype. The gene calls are TRBV19 and TRBJ2-7; D is unclear. V gave up 1 base and J gave up 2 bases, with 9 bases separating them. The germline V gene encodes CDR1 LNHDA and CDR2 SQIVND (reference sequence). This CDR3 is built from 14 residues. CDR3 in amino acids: CASSIGLTAYEQYF. CDR3 coding DNA: TGTGCCAGTAGTATAGGGCTCACCGCCTACGAGCAGTACTTC.

This clonotype was seen repeatedly, ten times or more. V and J are TRBV12-3 or TRBV12-4 and TRBJ2-2; D is perhaps TRBD2 (6 bases). The CDR3 consists of 14 residues. Trimming shortened V by 10 bases and J by 1 base, and 13 bases separated the two germline ends. As DNA, the CDR3 is TGTGCCACGCTCCCCGGGGGGAACACCGGGGAGCTGTTTTTT. Protein product: CATLPGGNTGELFF.

The V call is TRBV7-2, the J call TRBJ1-4; a possible D gene is TRBD1 (6 bases). The CDR3 is 14 residues long. The V end lost 1 base, the J end lost 8 bases, and 11 bases lay between the germline ends. Germline lookup yields CDR1 SGHTA and CDR2 FQGNSA. The CDR3 DNA reads as TGTGCCAGCAGCTTAGGTCCCGGACAGGAAAAACTGTTTTTT. Encoded protein: CASSLGPGQEKLFF.

The sample holds many counts of this clonotype. The chain couples TRBV28 to TRBJ1-1, with D hard to call. CDR1 MDHEN and CDR2 SYDVKM come from the germline V gene. Trimming stripped 6 bases from V and 0 bases from J, with 20 bases between. The CDR3 spans 17 residues. CDR3 in amino acids: CASSLEGSPAVNTEAFF. The CDR3 DNA follows: TGTGCCAGCAGCCTAGAGGGATCGCCCGCAGTGAACACTGAAGCTTTCTTT.

This rearrangement joins TRBV6-2 or TRBV6-3 to TRBJ2-5, with D perhaps TRBD1 (6 bases). Germline CDR1 and CDR2: MNHEY and SVGEGT. The V and J ends lost 7 bases and 2 bases respectively, with 14 bases between them. This CDR3 has 14 residues. The CDR3 DNA reads TGTGCCAGCACCGAGGGGGTAGGACAAGAGACCCAGTACTTC. It encodes CASTEGVGQETQYF.

A remark on this clonotype: A much larger clone lies one base from this, so it may be a read error. V usage is TRBV3-1 and J usage is TRBJ2-5, with 10 bases fitting TRBD2. Germline CDR1 reads LGHDT; CDR2 reads YNNKEL (reference sequence). The CDR3 covers 14 residues. CDR3 DNA sequence: TGTGCCAGCGGCCAACTAGCGGGGAAAGAGACCCAGTACTTC. Translated: CASGQLAGKETQYF.

This clonotype was seen repeatedly, ten times or more. This chain connects TRBV11-2 to TRBJ2-2; the match to TRBD1 covers 7 bases. Germline CDR1 and CDR2: SGHAT and FQNNGV. CDR3 size: 15 residues. Losses at the gene ends were 5 bases for V and 8 bases for J; bases not matched to a gene: 11. CDR3 region: CASSMGDRISGELFF. DNA for the CDR3: TGTGCCAGCAGCATGGGGGACAGAATTAGTGGGGAGCTGTTTTTT.

This clonotype was counted ten times or more. The gene calls are TRBV27 and TRBJ1-2; tentative D call: TRBD1 (6 bases). In germline, CDR1 is MNHEY, CDR2 SMNVEV (reference sequence). The V end lost 3 bases, the J end lost 4 bases, and 9 bases lay between the germline ends. The CDR3 contains 13 residues. The CDR3 sequence is CASSFKGGYGYTF. As DNA, the CDR3 is TGTGCCAGCAGTTTTAAGGGGGGCTATGGCTACACCTTC.

The rearrangement joins TRBV12-3 or TRBV12-4 to TRBJ2-5; 9 bases agree with TRBD2. With 3 bases clipped from V and 5 bases from J, the junction kept 16 bases outside the gene matches. This CDR3 comprises 18 residues. The CDR3 region is CASSFLEREDRDGETQYF. CDR3 in DNA: TGTGCCAGCAGTTTCCTCGAGCGGGAGGATCGGGACGGGGAGACCCAGTACTTC.

A note on this clonotype: Since a much larger clone is just one base distant, this may be a read error. The chain links TRBV6-1 to TRBJ1-4; D unresolved. CDR1 MNHNS and CDR2 SASEGT come from the germline V gene. This CDR3 contains 16 residues. The CDR3 region is CASSETPVATNEELFF. The CDR3 coding sequence is TGTGCCAGCAGTGAAACACCAGTAGCAACTAATGAAGAACTGTTTTTT.

This clonotype was seen ten or more times. The chain joins TRBV28 to TRBJ1-2; 8 positions agree with TRBD1. The CDR3 consists of 15 residues. The germline V gene encodes CDR1 MDHEN and CDR2 SYDVKM. After removal of 6 bases from V and 0 bases from J, the junction contained 6 bases not matched to a gene. In DNA, the CDR3 is TGTGCCAGCAGCCCAGGGGGCGCTTCTAACTATGGCTACACCTTC. Its protein product is CASSPGGASNYGYTF.

This clonotype was observed at least ten times. This chain joins TRBV12-3 or TRBV12-4 and TRBJ1-5, with TRBD1 identical over 8 bases. This CDR3 is 17 amino acids long. Trimming at V came to 6 bases and at J to 0 bases, leaving 10 bases not matched to a gene. CDR3 region: CASSYPQGTGSNQPQHF. The CDR3, as DNA: TGTGCCAGCAGCTACCCTCAAGGGACAGGTAGCAATCAGCCCCAGCATTTT.

This clonotype was counted between two and nine times. The rearrangement joins TRBV19 to TRBJ2-1; D is uncertain. Between the trimmed V and J ends, which lost 7 bases and 7 bases, there was a span of 14 bases. CDR3 size: 13 residues. Per germline, CDR1 LNHDA and CDR2 SQIVND (reference sequence). The CDR3 loop reads CASTPPGLNEQFF. CDR3 DNA sequence: TGTGCCAGTACCCCCCCTGGGTTAAATGAGCAGTTCTTC.

The chain has TRBV4-2 and TRBJ1-1, with D hard to call. The CDR3 has 15 amino acids. CDR1 is LGHNA and CDR2 is YNFKEQ in the germline V gene. Deletions cut 1 base from V and 4 bases from J, with 13 bases between. For the CDR3, the DNA is TGTGCCAGCAGCCAAGCTACAAATTTAATCACTGAAGCTTTCTTT. Translation gives CASSQATNLITEAFF.

Turning to this clonotype: Relative to the germline gene, one junction end is altered; a read error may explain this. The V and J genes are TRBV19 and TRBJ2-2, with a weak D call TRBD1 (6 bases). The CDR3 has 14 amino acids. Germline V gene sequence: CDR1 LNHDA, CDR2 SQIVND (reference sequence). The CDR3 protein is CASSIKTGSGELCF. CDR3 sequence (DNA): TGTGCCAGTAGTATAAAAACAGGGTCCGGGGAGCTGTGTTTT.